Listed below are T cell receptor beta chains from one sample, sequenced in a study of cytomegalovirus exposure and HLA in healthy donors. This table comes from immunoSEQ multiplex PCR, and its TCRdb copy is limited to in-frame clones, with some not included. The sample contains more than 140,000 clones, 70% to 85% of which appear only once. The specimen was PBMCs. Every receptor here comes from a woman aged 40-49 years in good health and CMV-seronegative. Both conserved end residues are part of each CDR3. A D gene is named only where the DNA matches it firmly. Expanded clones get a size class; other rows say once, few or many, or leave the size out.

NA	14	TRBJ2-3	NA	TRBV4-3	TGCGCCAGCTCCGTTAGCGAATTCACAGATACGCAGTATTTT	CASSVSEFTDTQYF
NA	19	TRBJ2-3	once	TRBV4-1	TGCGCCAGCAGCCGAGGTGTTTACCAGGGCCTATCTAGCACAGATACGCAGTATTTT	CASSRGVYQGLSSTDTQYF
TRBD1	12	TRBJ2-7	few	TRBV7-9	TGTGCCAGCAGCCGCAGGGGGCTTGAGCAGTACTTC	CASSRRGLEQYF
NA	12	TRBJ2-3	NA	TRBV6-1	TGTGCCAGCAGTGAAATAGTCGATACGCAGTATTTT	CASSEIVDTQYF
TRBD2	14	TRBJ2-2	NA	TRBV5-6	TGTGCCAGCAGCTTAGGCGGGAGAGCCGGGGAGCTGTTTTTT	CASSLGGRAGELFF
NA	15	TRBJ2-7	NA	TRBV27	TGTGCCAGCAGTCGGTACAGGGGGGGAGGCTACGAGCAGTACTTC	CASSRYRGGGYEQYF
NA	16	TRBJ2-7	NA	TRBV7-9	TGTTCCAGCAGCCCGATAAAAGACAGTGCCGCGTACGAGCAGTACTTC	CSSSPIKDSAAYEQYF
NA	13	TRBJ2-7	NA	TRBV27	TGTGCCAGCAGTTTCGACTATCCTGGCGAGCAGTACTTC	CASSFDYPGEQYF
NA	14	TRBJ1-2	NA	TRBV5-6	TGTGCCAGCAGCCTGCGCGGCAGAGCATATGGCTACACCTTC	CASSLRGRAYGYTF
TRBD1	15	TRBJ1-5	once	TRBV27	TGTGCCAGCAGCCGGGTGACAGGGGGTTATCAGCCCCAGCATTTT	CASSRVTGGYQPQHF
TRBD1	15	TRBJ2-7	NA	TRBV4-3	TGCGCCAGCAGCCATCACCTGGACAGGGCCTACGAGCAGTACTTC	CASSHHLDRAYEQYF
NA	11	TRBJ1-2	NA	TRBV10-2	TGCGCCAGCGACGGGGACTATGGCTACACCTTC	CASDGDYGYTF
TRBD1	15	TRBJ1-4	NA	TRBV5-1	TGCGCCAGCAGAGGGTCGGGGGACAGTAATGAAAAACTGTTTTTT	CASRGSGDSNEKLFF
NA	14	TRBJ2-1	few	TRBV5-1	TGCGCCACCCCCCGGGACTCCCGCCACAATGAGCAGTTCTTC	CATPRDSRHNEQFF
NA	12	TRBJ1-1	NA	TRBV15	TGTGCCACCAGCAGAGATCAAACTGAAGCTTTCTTT	CATSRDQTEAFF
NA	13	TRBJ1-3	once	TRBV25-1	TGTGCCAGCAGTGACCACTCTGGAAACACCATATATTTT	CASSDHSGNTIYF
TRBD2	15	TRBJ2-7	NA	TRBV28	TGTGCCAGCAGTTTGTTCGGACTAGCGCAGTACGAGCAGTACTTC	CASSLFGLAQYEQYF
NA	14	TRBJ2-1	few	TRBV27	TGTGCCAGCAATCCCGGGAGTAGCAACAATGAGCAGTTCTTC	CASNPGSSNNEQFF
TRBD1	15	TRBJ2-1	NA	TRBV7-2	TGTGCCAGCAGCTTAAGTGGACAGGGACACAATGAGCAGTTCTTC	CASSLSGQGHNEQFF
TRBD2	15	TRBJ2-7	NA	TRBV9	TGTGCCAGCAGCGACGGGACTAGCGCCTCCTACGAGCAGTACTTC	CASSDGTSASYEQYF
NA	18	TRBJ1-1	NA	TRBV5-1	TGCGCCAGCGGGCCCCAGCCAAGAACAGGGCCAATGAACACTGAAGCTTTCTTT	CASGPQPRTGPMNTEAFF
NA	15	TRBJ1-3	NA	TRBV19	TGTGCCATAAAACTGGCGGGGAACTCTGGAAACACCATATATTTT	CAIKLAGNSGNTIYF
NA	16	TRBJ1-1	few	TRBV7-2	TGTGCCAGCAGCCGAACACGACAGAAGACTAACACTGAAGCTTTCTTT	CASSRTRQKTNTEAFF
NA	17	TRBJ2-2	few	TRBV28	TGTGCCAGCAGTTTATTCCCGAGGAGGGCGAGGACCGGGGAGCTGTTTTTT	CASSLFPRRARTGELFF
NA	15	TRBJ2-5	NA	TRBV28	TGTGCCAGCAGTTTATCCGGAGGGACTGCTTGGACCCAGTACTTC	CASSLSGGTAWTQYF
NA	11	TRBJ2-2	NA	TRBV2	TGTGCCAGCAGTGATTTAGCGGAGCTGTTTTTT	CASSDLAELFF
NA	11	TRBJ2-1	NA	TRBV19	TGTGCCAGTAGTATCGGTGGTGAGCAGTTCTTC	CASSIGGEQFF
NA	11	TRBJ1-5	NA	TRBV28	TGTGCCAGCAGTAAGAGTCAGCCCCAGCATTTT	CASSKSQPQHF
NA	12	TRBJ1-5	NA	TRBV28	TGTGCCAGCAGACAACAAAATCAGCCCCAGCATTTT	CASRQQNQPQHF
NA	15	TRBJ1-5	NA	TRBV5-6	TGTGCCAGCAGCTTGGGGCAGGGAGGTCGAAGGCCCCAGCATTTT	CASSLGQGGRRPQHF
TRBD2	14	TRBJ2-7	NA	TRBV5-8	TGTGCCAGCAGCTTGCCGGGACTAGCGGGAGTGTTTGCCTTC	CASSLPGLAGVFAF
NA	16	TRBJ2-7	NA	TRBV6-5	TGTGCCAGCAGTTACTCGGAGGGGGCTATGGGCTACGAGCAGTACTTC	CASSYSEGAMGYEQYF